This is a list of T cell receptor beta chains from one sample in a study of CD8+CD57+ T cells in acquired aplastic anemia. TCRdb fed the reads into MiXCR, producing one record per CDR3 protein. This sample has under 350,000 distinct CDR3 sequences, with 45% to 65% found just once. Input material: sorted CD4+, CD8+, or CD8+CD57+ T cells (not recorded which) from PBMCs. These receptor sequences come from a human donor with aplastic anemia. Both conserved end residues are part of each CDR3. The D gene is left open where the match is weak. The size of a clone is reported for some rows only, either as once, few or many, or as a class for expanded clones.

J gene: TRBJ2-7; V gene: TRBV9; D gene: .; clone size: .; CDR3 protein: CASSTRDLYEQYF; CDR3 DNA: TGTGCCAGCAGCACTAGGGACCTGTACGAGCAGTACTTC
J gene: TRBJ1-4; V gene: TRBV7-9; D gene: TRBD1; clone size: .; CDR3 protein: CASSLTKGARGEKLFF; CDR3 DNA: TGTGCCAGCAGCCTCACAAAGGGGGCGCGCGGTGAAAAACTGTTTTTT
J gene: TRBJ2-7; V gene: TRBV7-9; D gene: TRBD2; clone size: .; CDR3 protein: CASGSGTSGPYSYEQYF; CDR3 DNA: TGTGCCAGCGGTTCCGGGACTAGCGGGCCCTACTCCTACGAGCAGTACTTC
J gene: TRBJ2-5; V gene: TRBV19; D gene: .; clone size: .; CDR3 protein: CASSFWWLQETQYF; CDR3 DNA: TGTGCCAGTAGTTTCTGGTGGCTCCAAGAGACCCAGTACTTC
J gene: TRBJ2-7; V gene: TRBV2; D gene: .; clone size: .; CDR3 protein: CASSGRRESSYEQYF; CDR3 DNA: TGTGCCAGCAGTGGACGGCGAGAGAGCTCCTACGAGCAGTACTTC
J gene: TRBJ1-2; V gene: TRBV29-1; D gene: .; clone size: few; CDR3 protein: CSAPSLGGDFGYTF; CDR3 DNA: TGCAGCGCCCCTAGTTTAGGGGGGGATTTTGGCTACACCTTC
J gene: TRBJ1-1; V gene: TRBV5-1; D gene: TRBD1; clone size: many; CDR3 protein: CASSFQGGLMNTEAFF; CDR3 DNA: TGCGCCAGCAGCTTTCAAGGGGGCCTAATGAACACTGAAGCTTTCTTT
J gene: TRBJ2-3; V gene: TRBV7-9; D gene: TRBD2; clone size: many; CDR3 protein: CASSLDLAGVGSDTQYF; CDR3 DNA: TGTGCCAGCAGCTTAGACCTAGCGGGAGTGGGGTCAGATACGCAGTATTTT
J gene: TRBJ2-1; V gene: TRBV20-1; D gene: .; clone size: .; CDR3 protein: CSAILDVGSSYNEQFF; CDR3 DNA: TGCAGTGCTATACTAGATGTGGGGAGCTCCTACAATGAGCAGTTCTTC
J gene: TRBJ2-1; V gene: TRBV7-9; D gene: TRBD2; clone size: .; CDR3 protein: CASSFGGGEQFF; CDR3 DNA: TGTGCCAGCAGCTTTGGGGGGGGTGAGCAGTTCTTC
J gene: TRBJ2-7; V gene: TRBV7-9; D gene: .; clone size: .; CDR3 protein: CASSLVWSYEQYF; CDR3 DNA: TGTGCCAGCAGCTTAGTTTGGTCCTACGAGCAGTACTTC
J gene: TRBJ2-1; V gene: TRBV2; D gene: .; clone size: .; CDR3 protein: CASTALSSYNEQFF; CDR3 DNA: TGTGCCAGCACAGCACTTAGCTCCTACAATGAGCAGTTCTTC
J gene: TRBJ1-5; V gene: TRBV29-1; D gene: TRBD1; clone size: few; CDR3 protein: CSVVGITGGSNQPQHF; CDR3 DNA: TGCAGCGTTGTTGGAATTACAGGGGGGAGCAATCAGCCCCAGCATTTT
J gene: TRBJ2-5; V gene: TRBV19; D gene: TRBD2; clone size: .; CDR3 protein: CASSMTSGGLTQYF; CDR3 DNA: TGTGCCAGTAGTATGACTAGCGGGGGGTTGACCCAGTACTTC
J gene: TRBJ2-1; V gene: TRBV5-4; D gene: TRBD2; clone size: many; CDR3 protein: CASSLLGLAGANNEQFF; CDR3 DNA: TGTGCCAGCAGCTTGCTCGGACTAGCGGGAGCAAACAATGAGCAGTTCTTC
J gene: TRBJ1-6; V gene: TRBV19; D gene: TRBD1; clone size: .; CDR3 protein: CASSPQGAASPPHF; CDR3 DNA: TGTGCCAGTAGCCCACAGGGGGCAGCTTCACCCCCCCACTTT
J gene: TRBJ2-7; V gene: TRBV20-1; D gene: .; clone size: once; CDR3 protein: CSADRASREEPYEQYF; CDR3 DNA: TGCAGTGCCGACAGAGCGAGCAGGGAAGAGCCCTACGAGCAGTACTTC
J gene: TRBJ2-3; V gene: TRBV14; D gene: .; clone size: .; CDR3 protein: CASSHTEGVVNTQYF; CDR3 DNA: TGTGCCAGCAGCCACACTGAGGGGGTAGTTAATACGCAGTATTTT
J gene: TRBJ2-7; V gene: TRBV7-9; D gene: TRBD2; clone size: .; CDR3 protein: CASSISGRTNEQYF; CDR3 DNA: TGTGCCAGCAGCATTAGCGGGAGGACAAACGAGCAGTACTTC
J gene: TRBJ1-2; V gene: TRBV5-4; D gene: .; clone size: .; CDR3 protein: CASSLAGDLGYTF; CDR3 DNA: TGTGCCAGCAGCTTGGCCGGAGATCTAGGCTACACCTTC
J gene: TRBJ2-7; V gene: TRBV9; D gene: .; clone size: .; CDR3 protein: CASSLTWSSYEQYF; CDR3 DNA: TGCGCCAGCAGCCTGACGTGGAGCTCCTACGAGCAGTACTTC
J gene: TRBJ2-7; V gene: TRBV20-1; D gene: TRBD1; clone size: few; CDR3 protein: CSAREDGTGGSHEQYF; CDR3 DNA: TGCAGTGCTAGAGAGGACGGGACAGGGGGATCCCACGAGCAGTACTTC
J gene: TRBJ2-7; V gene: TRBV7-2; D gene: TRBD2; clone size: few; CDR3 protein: CASSSFSGSTTYEQYF; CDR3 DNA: TGTGCCAGCAGCTCCTTCAGCGGGAGTACAACCTACGAGCAGTACTTC
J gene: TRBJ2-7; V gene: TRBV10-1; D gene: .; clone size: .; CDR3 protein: CDSSDSSYEQYF; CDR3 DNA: TGCGACAGTTCTGACAGCTCCTACGAGCAGTACTTC
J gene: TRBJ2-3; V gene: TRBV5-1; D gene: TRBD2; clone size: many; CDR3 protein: CASSGGRAGDTQYF; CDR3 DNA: TGCGCCAGCAGCGGCGGGAGGGCCGGGGATACGCAGTATTTT
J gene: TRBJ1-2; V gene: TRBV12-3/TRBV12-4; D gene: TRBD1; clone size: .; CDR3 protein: CASSDREDYGYTF; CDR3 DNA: TGTGCCAGCAGCGACAGGGAGGACTATGGATACACCTTC
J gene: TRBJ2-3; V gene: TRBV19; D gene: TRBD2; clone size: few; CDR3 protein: CASRKGLADLTDTQYF; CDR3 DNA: TGTGCCAGTAGGAAGGGACTAGCGGACCTCACAGATACGCAGTATTTT
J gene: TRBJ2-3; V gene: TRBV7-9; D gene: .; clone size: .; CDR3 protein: CASSLSTGARADTQYF; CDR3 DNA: TGTGCCAGCAGCTTATCAACCGGGGCTAGAGCAGATACGCAGTATTTT
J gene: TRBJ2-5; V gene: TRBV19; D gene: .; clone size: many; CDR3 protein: CASSQPGGTQYF; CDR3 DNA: TGTGCCAGTAGTCAGCCTGGGGGGACCCAGTACTTC
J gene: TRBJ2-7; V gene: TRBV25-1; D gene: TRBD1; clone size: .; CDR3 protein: CASRPTGGGEQYF; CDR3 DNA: TGTGCCAGCAGACCAACAGGGGGCGGCGAGCAGTACTTC
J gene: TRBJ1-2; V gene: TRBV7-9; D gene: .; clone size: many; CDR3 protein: CASSSYDRAPRGYTF; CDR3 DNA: TGTGCCAGCAGCTCCTACGACAGAGCGCCTCGAGGCTACACCTTC
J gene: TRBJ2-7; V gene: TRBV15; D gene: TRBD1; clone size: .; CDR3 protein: CATSREIAGGAGYEQYF; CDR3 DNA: TGTGCCACCAGCAGAGAAATAGCAGGGGGCGCTGGTTACGAGCAGTACTTC
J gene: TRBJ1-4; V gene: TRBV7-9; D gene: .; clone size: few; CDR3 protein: CASSAGRDKGSSNEKLFF; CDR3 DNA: TGTGCCAGCAGCGCTGGAAGGGACAAGGGTTCGTCTAATGAAAAACTGTTTTTT
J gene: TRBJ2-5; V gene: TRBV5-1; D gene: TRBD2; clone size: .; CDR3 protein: CASSLERGQETQYF; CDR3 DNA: TGCGCCAGCAGCTTGGAGCGGGGCCAAGAGACCCAGTACTTC
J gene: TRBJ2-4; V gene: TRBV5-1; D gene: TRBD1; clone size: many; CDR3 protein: CASRIGGGQGNIQYF; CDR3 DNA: TGCGCCAGCAGAATTGGCGGGGGACAGGGGAACATTCAGTACTTC
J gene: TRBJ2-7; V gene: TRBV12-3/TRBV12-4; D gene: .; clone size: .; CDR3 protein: CASNGRGAGSYEQYF; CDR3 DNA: TGTGCCAGCAATGGCCGGGGGGCCGGGTCCTACGAGCAGTACTTC
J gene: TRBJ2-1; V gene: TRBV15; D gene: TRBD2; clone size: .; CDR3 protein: CATRDPGLANHEQFF; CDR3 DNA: TGTGCCACCAGAGATCCGGGACTAGCGAACCATGAGCAGTTCTTC
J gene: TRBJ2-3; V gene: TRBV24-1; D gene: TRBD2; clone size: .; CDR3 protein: CATSDPGLAGSTDTQYF; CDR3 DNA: TGTGCCACCAGTGATCCTGGACTAGCGGGGTCCACAGATACGCAGTATTTT
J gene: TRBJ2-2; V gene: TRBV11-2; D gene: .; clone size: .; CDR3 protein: CASSSDLGELFF; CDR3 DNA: TGTGCCAGCAGCTCGGACCTCGGGGAGCTGTTTTTT
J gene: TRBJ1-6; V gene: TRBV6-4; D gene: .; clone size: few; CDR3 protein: CASSPQGVVNSPLHF; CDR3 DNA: TGTGCCAGCAGTCCACAGGGTGTAGTGAATTCACCCCTCCACTTT
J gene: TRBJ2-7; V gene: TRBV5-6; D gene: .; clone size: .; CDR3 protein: CASSTPLSSYEQYF; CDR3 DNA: TGTGCCAGCAGCACCCCACTCAGCTCCTACGAGCAGTACTTC
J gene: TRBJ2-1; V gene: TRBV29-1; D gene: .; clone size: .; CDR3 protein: CSGRDGSSYNEQFF; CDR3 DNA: TGCAGCGGTCGGGACGGTAGCTCCTACAATGAGCAGTTCTTC
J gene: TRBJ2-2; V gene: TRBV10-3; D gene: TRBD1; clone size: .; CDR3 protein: CAVSPDRDTGELFF; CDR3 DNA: TGTGCCGTATCCCCGGACAGGGACACCGGGGAGCTGTTTTTT
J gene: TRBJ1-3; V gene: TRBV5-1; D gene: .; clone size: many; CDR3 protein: CASSETLFSGNTIYF; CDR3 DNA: TGCGCCAGCAGCGAGACACTTTTCTCTGGAAACACCATATATTTT
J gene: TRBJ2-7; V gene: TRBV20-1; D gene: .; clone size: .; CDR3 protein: CSARVGSGHYEQYF; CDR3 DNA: TGCAGTGCTAGAGTAGGGAGTGGCCACTACGAGCAGTACTTC
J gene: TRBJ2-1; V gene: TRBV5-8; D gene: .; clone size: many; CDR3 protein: CASSRGVGSYNEQFF; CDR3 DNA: TGTGCCAGCAGCCGAGGTGTAGGATCCTACAATGAGCAGTTCTTC
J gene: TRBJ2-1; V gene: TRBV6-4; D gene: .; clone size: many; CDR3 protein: CASSDSGRGEQFF; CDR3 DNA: TGTGCCAGCAGTGACTCGGGTCGGGGAGAGCAGTTCTTC
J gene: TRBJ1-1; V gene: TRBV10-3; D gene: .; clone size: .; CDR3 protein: CAIIRSGQYPQAFF; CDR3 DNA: TGTGCCATCATTAGATCGGGCCAATACCCTCAAGCTTTCTTT
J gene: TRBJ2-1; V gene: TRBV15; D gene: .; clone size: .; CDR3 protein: CATSTAARVDEQFF; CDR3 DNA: TGTGCCACCAGCACCGCGGCAAGGGTCGATGAGCAGTTCTTC
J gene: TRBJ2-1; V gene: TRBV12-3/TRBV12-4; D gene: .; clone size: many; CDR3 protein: CASQPRGAAGNEQFF; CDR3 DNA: TGTGCCAGTCAACCGAGGGGGGCGGCGGGCAATGAGCAGTTCTTC